This entry describes one TCR beta chain. Its antigen is still unknown. This specimen comes from a study of beta chain features in type 1 diabetes. General study points: In every one of the four CD4+ subsets, TCRB CDR3s were moderately but significantly shorter in Type 1 diabetes patients.

The whole isolated RNA underwent reverse transcription, so sequencing captured expressed TCRB transcripts. The data were produced by immunoSEQ multiplex PCR, yet TCRdb's version contains in-frame clones alone and is incomplete. The sample carries around 250,000 clones, around 13% recorded once. V was cut by 0 bases and J by 6 bases, with 12 bases left in between. The CDR3 contains 15 residues. Germline V lookup: CDR1 KGHSH, CDR2 LQKENI. The rearrangement links TRBV18 to TRBJ1-5, with D unclear. The receptor's source is a man younger than 40 with type 1 diabetes. The sequenced material came from naive CD4+ T cells from blood. The CDR3 sequence is CASSPPSGGGQPQHF. Written as DNA, the CDR3 is TGTGCCAGCTCACCACCGAGTGGAGGCGGTCAGCCCCAGCATTTT.